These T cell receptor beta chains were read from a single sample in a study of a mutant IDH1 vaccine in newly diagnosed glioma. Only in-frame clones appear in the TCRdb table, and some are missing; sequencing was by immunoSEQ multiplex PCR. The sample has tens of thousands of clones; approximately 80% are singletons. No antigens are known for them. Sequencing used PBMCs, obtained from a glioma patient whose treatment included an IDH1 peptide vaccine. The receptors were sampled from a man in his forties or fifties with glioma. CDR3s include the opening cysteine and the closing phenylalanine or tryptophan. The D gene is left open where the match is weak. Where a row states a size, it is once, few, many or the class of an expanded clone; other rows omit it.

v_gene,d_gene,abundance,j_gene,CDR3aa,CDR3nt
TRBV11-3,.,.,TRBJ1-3,CASSSDSRSGNTIYF,TGTGCCAGCAGCTCGGACAGCCGCTCTGGAAACACCATATATTTT
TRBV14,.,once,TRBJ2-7,CASSQRGTLYEQYF,TGTGCCAGCAGCCAACGAGGGACCCTCTACGAGCAGTACTTC
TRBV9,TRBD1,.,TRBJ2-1,CASSAPGQGAYNEQFF,TGTGCCAGCAGCGCGCCGGGACAGGGGGCCTACAATGAGCAGTTCTTC
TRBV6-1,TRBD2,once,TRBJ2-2,CASSEIAGGGTGELFF,TGTGCCAGCAGTGAAATAGCGGGAGGCGGGACCGGGGAGCTGTTTTTT
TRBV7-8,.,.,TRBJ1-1,CASSLNRGGTEAFF,TGTGCCAGCAGCTTAAATAGGGGGGGCACTGAAGCTTTCTTT
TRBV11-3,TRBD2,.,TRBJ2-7,CASSLAFRGTSGSYEQYF,TGTGCCAGCAGCTTAGCGTTTAGAGGGACTAGCGGGTCCTACGAGCAGTACTTC
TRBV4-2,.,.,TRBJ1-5,CASSQDVVSQPQHF,TGTGCCAGCAGCCAAGATGTAGTTAGTCAGCCCCAGCATTTT
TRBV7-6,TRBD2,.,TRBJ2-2,CASSVATSGSSGELFF,TGTGCCAGCAGCGTCGCGACTAGCGGGAGCTCCGGGGAGCTGTTTTTT
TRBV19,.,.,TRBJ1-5,CASSRGGNSNQPQHF,TGTGCCAGTAGTAGAGGGGGTAATAGCAATCAGCCCCAGCATTTT
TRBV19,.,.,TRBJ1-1,CASITGRENTEAFF,TGTGCCAGTATCACGGGGCGGGAGAACACTGAAGCTTTCTTT
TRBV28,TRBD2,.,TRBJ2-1,CASSGTSVNDYNEQFF,TGTGCCAGCAGCGGGACTAGCGTCAATGACTACAATGAGCAGTTCTTC
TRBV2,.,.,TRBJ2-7,CASSLFPGEQYF,TGTGCCAGCAGTCTGTTCCCCGGCGAGCAGTACTTC
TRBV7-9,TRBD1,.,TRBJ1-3,CASSLDRGSSSGNTIYF,TGTGCCAGCAGCTTGGACAGGGGATCAAGCTCTGGAAACACCATATATTTT
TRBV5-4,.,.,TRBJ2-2,CASSSARTGELFF,TGTGCCAGCAGCTCCGCGCGGACCGGGGAGCTGTTTTTT
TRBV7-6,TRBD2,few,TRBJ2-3,CASSLAGGDTQYF,TGTGCCAGCAGCTTAGCGGGAGGGGATACGCAGTATTTT
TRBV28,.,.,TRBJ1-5,CASSLVGGPSNQPQHF,TGTGCCAGCAGCCTAGTGGGAGGGCCTAGCAATCAGCCCCAGCATTTT
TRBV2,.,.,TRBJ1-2,CASRGARGYTF,TGTGCCAGCCGGGGGGCTAGGGGCTACACCTTC
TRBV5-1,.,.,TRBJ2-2,CASQGLTTGELFF,TGCGCCAGTCAGGGTTTAACGACCGGGGAGCTGTTTTTT
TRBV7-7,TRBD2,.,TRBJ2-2,CASSPGGTTGELFF,TGTGCTAGCAGTCCGGGGGGGACCACCGGGGAGCTGTTTTTT
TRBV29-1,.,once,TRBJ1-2,CSVDQGSPFDYGYTF,TGCAGCGTTGATCAGGGTTCCCCCTTTGACTATGGCTACACCTTC